The rows below give T cell receptor beta chains drawn from one sample of a study of cytomegalovirus exposure and HLA in healthy donors. Assay: immunoSEQ multiplex PCR; the TCRdb copy retains only in-frame clones and omits some. The table has fewer than 300,000 clones, about nine tenths seen once; the top ten hold around 3.7%. Sequenced sample: PBMCs. These receptors all stem from a man between 40 and 49 years old in good health and CMV-seropositive. CDR3s include the opening cysteine and the closing phenylalanine or tryptophan. The order of the fields is clone size, V gene, J gene, CDR3 protein. The listing skips clone size in some rows; elsewhere it reads once, few, many or a size class.

many	TRBV5-1	TRBJ1-1	CASRNTGGTEAFF
.	TRBV7-8	TRBJ2-7	CASSSQRDSYEQYF
.	TRBV5-4	TRBJ2-6	CASSSGASFSGANVLTF
.	TRBV29-1	TRBJ2-5	CSVEGRSHQETQYF
.	TRBV19	TRBJ2-2	CASSMASGNTGELFF
.	TRBV7-2	TRBJ2-1	CASSFGLADYNEQFF
.	TRBV2	TRBJ2-7	CASSGTGTHEQYF
.	TRBV6-5	TRBJ2-3	CATSGLAGSTDTQYF
.	TRBV9	TRBJ2-7	CASSGGTGSSYEQYF
.	TRBV7-8	TRBJ1-5	CASSLSFRGVREANNQPQHF
.	TRBV19	TRBJ2-5	CASSALGTAQETQYF
few	TRBV4-1	TRBJ1-2	CASSLDLYYGYTF
.	TRBV7-3	TRBJ2-3	CASSSGTGGTDTQYF
once	TRBV5-4	TRBJ2-5	CASKRDQETQYF
.	TRBV11-1	TRBJ2-7	CASSPGTSGPYEQYF
.	TRBV11-2	TRBJ2-7	CASRKKGQETKTYEQYF
.	TRBV19	TRBJ2-7	CASSMRGIYEQYF
.	TRBV14	TRBJ2-7	CASSRYNGQGVHEQYF
few	TRBV5-1	TRBJ1-1	CASTGGGGENTEAFF
.	TRBV28	TRBJ2-7	CASSPRLGGVYEQYF
.	TRBV29-1	TRBJ1-1	CSVGQMNTEAFF
.	TRBV6-5	TRBJ2-7	CASSPGGYEQYF
few	TRBV6-5	TRBJ2-1	CASRTWGGNEQFF
.	TRBV7-9	TRBJ2-7	CASSSLAGTYEQYF
.	TRBV19	TRBJ2-1	CASSPGQGAYNEQFF
.	TRBV28	TRBJ1-1	CASSLTAPNTEAFF
.	TRBV5-1	TRBJ2-7	CASSPTMTGSEQYF
.	TRBV6-5	TRBJ1-6	CASSRGTGEHSPLHF
.	TRBV2	TRBJ2-2	CASSGTGTSGRAGGELFF
.	TRBV7-6	TRBJ2-1	CASSSSGSYNEQFF
.	TRBV15	TRBJ1-1	CATSRGESTEAFF
.	TRBV13	TRBJ1-4	CASSLGGGETTNEKLFF
.	TRBV18	TRBJ1-1	CASSRQGDTEAFF
.	TRBV27	TRBJ1-1	CASRNRGNTEAFF
.	TRBV7-2	TRBJ1-2	CASSSGTGVDYGYTF
.	TRBV7-8	TRBJ2-1	CASTLPAGAEYNEQFF
.	TRBV6-5	TRBJ2-7	CASSYSQGSYEQYF
.	TRBV5-1	TRBJ2-3	CASSLGLAGGSTDTQYF
.	TRBV10-2	TRBJ2-2	CASRRAGELFF
.	TRBV29-1	TRBJ1-5	CSVEQTVGQPQHF
.	TRBV18	TRBJ2-5	CASSRSGSGEETQYF
.	TRBV21-1	TRBJ2-1	CASSKGRERESHNEQFF